The 13 T cell receptor beta chains in this list originate from one sample, sequenced in a study of shared clonotypes between healthy human individuals. Generated by immunoSEQ multiplex PCR, the TCRdb table keeps only in-frame clones and is missing some. Of over 2 million clones in the sample, 90% to 95% were seen once. Sequencing was performed on naive CD4+ T cells sorted from blood. Subset of the sample: CD45RA+ positively selected. Receptor source: a man younger than 35 in good health.

The V gene is TRBV7-2, the J gene TRBJ2-7, with 10 nucleotides matching TRBD1. J lost 6 bases, V lost 5 bases, and 10 bases had no gene match. Germline CDR1 reads SGHTA; CDR2 reads FQGNSA. The CDR3 is 15 amino acids. The CDR3 spells CASSPGGGQGFEQYF. CDR3 in DNA: TGTGCCAGCAGCCCGGGCGGGGGACAGGGGTTCGAGCAGTACTTC.

This sequence joins TRBV18 and TRBJ1-1, with no clear D. V lost 6 bases, J lost 6 bases, and 11 bases lay in between. The CDR3 spans 12 residues. Germline values: CDR1 KGHSH, CDR2 LQKENI. The CDR3 is CASSPFGAEAFF. The CDR3 DNA reads TGTGCCAGCTCCCCATTCGGGGCTGAAGCTTTCTTT.

About this clone: Sequence at one end of the junction differs from germline and may be a read error. This chain links TRBV7-9 with TRBJ2-5, with 8 bases aligning to TRBD1. The CDR3 consists of 15 residues. Germline CDR1 reads SEHNR; CDR2 reads FQNEAQ (reference sequence). The CDR3 loop reads CASCLGDRGRETQYF. For the CDR3, the DNA is TGTGCCAGCTGCTTGGGCGACAGGGGTCGGGAGACCCAGTACTTC.

The genes are TRBV5-6 and TRBJ2-6; D unresolved. V was pared by 4 bases and J by 0 bases, with 11 bases between. This CDR3 is built from 16 residues. Germline assignment: CDR1 SGHDT and CDR2 YYEEEE. Written as DNA, the CDR3 is TGTGCCAGCAGCCGCCTCGTTAGCTCTGGGGCCAACGTCCTGACTTTC. Protein sequence: CASSRLVSSGANVLTF.

Regarding this clone: Additional DNA sequences in this sample encode the identical CDR3. The chain links TRBV29-1 to TRBJ1-5, with D perhaps matching TRBD1 (5 bases). Germline V gene sequence: CDR1 SQVTM, CDR2 ANQGSEA. This CDR3 spans 12 amino acids. The V and J ends lost 4 bases and 1 base respectively, with 5 bases between them. CDR3: CSVGDSNQPQHF. The CDR3 DNA follows: TGCAGCGTTGGGGACAGCAATCAGCCCCAGCATTTT.

For this clone: A read error may explain this, as a much larger clone is one base away. The V call is TRBV10-1, the J call TRBJ1-1; a weak D match, TRBD1 (6 bases). V dropped 6 bases and J dropped 1 base, with 9 bases sitting between them. The CDR3 spans 13 residues. From germline, CDR1 is WNHNN and CDR2 SYGVQD (reference sequence). The CDR3 loop is CASRTGQNTEAFF. The CDR3, as DNA: TGCGCCAGCAGAACGGGACAGAACACTGAAGCTTTCTTT.

The chain couples TRBV15 to TRBJ2-2; the D gene is possibly TRBD1 (5 bases). V shed 5 bases and J shed 1 base, with 14 bases lying between them. CDR1 and CDR2 (germline): LNHNV, YYDKDF (reference sequence). CDR3 length: 16 amino acids. Here the CDR3 reads CATSVLPGLNTGELFF. DNA of the CDR3: TGTGCCACCAGCGTCCTTCCAGGGTTGAACACCGGGGAGCTGTTTTTT.

The V gene is TRBV7-9, the J gene TRBJ2-3; D is unclear. V was cut by 1 base and J by 5 bases, with 7 bases left in between. This CDR3 is built from 13 residues. The germline V gene encodes CDR1 SEHNR and CDR2 FQNEAQ (reference sequence). In nucleotides, the CDR3 is TGTGCCAGCAGCTTAGATGCCGGAGATACGCAGTATTTT. It is translated as CASSLDAGDTQYF.

V usage is TRBV5-1 and J usage is TRBJ2-3; D uncertain. Trimming removed 0 bases from V and 0 bases from J, with 11 bases in between. This CDR3 spans 16 amino acids. CDR1 and CDR2 (germline): SGHRS, YFSETQ. For the CDR3, the DNA is TGCGCCAGCAGCTTGGTTGGAAGGCGGAGCACAGATACGCAGTATTTT. It translates to CASSLVGRRSTDTQYF.

CDR3: CASSDNGHYYEQYF. The CDR3 DNA reads TGTGCCAGCAGTGACAACGGCCATTACTACGAGCAGTACTTC. V is TRBV6-1 and J is TRBJ2-7; D not resolved. Germline V lookup: CDR1 MNHNS, CDR2 SASEGT. This CDR3 is built from 14 residues. Trimming cost V 3 bases and J 3 bases, with 12 bases left between them.

This chain joins TRBV11-3 and TRBJ2-2, with D possibly TRBD1 on 6 matching bases. The CDR3 is 12 residues long. Looked up from germline, CDR1 is SGHNT and CDR2 is YENEEA. Trimming pared 5 bases from V and 7 bases from J, leaving 8 bases between. CDR3 sequence: CASSEQGGELFF. The CDR3 bases are TGTGCCAGCAGCGAACAGGGCGGGGAGCTGTTTTTT.

This clone is a singleton in its sample. The CDR3 region has the DNA TGTGCCACTACCGACAGATGGGGCACAGATACGCAGTATTTT. It is translated as CATTDRWGTDTQYF. This chain links TRBV6-1 with TRBJ2-3; weak D call: TRBD1 (5 bases). CDR1 and CDR2 (germline): MNHNS, SASEGT. Trimming removed 10 bases at V and 1 base at J, with 15 bases between. The CDR3 length is 14 residues.

This sequence joins TRBV15 and TRBJ1-5; tentatively, D is TRBD1 (5 bases). Germline CDR1 reads LNHNV; CDR2 reads YYDKDF (reference sequence). The V end lost 0 bases, the J end lost 5 bases, and 11 bases lay between the germline ends. The CDR3 loop spans 15 amino acids. The CDR3: CATSRDAGPYQPQHF. As DNA, the CDR3 is TGTGCCACCAGCAGAGATGCAGGGCCGTATCAGCCCCAGCATTTT.